The rows below give T cell receptor beta chains drawn from one sample of a study of long-term antiretroviral therapy in people with HIV. Using immunoSEQ multiplex PCR, the repertoire was profiled, and TCRdb retains in-frame clones only, with some absent. The sample includes almost 35,000 clones, 85% of them seen just once. The material was unsorted PBMCs, obtained approximately 2.9 years before starting antiretroviral therapy. These receptors were obtained from a woman in her twenties or thirties with HIV. Each CDR3 is given with its conserved first and last residue. The D gene is left open where the match is weak. Only part of the rows carry a size: once, few, many, or a class if the clone is expanded.

CDR3 protein: CASSMEGGGNQPQHF
CDR3 DNA: TGTGCCAGCAGTATGGAGGGCGGAGGCAATCAGCCCCAGCATTTT
V gene: TRBV6-1
J gene: TRBJ1-5
D gene: -
clone size: few

CDR3 protein: CASSLDTGGTPYGYTF
CDR3 DNA: TGTGCCAGCAGCTTGGATACCGGGGGCACCCCTTATGGCTACACCTTC
V gene: TRBV5-5
J gene: TRBJ1-2
D gene: -
clone size: -

CDR3 protein: CASSIRGAGELFF
CDR3 DNA: TGTGCCAGCAGTATCCGGGGGGCCGGGGAGCTGTTTTTT
V gene: TRBV27
J gene: TRBJ2-2
D gene: TRBD2
clone size: few

CDR3 protein: CSVGDVPGGYEQYF
CDR3 DNA: TGCAGCGTTGGGGACGTCCCCGGAGGCTACGAGCAGTACTTC
V gene: TRBV29-1
J gene: TRBJ2-7
D gene: -
clone size: -

CDR3 protein: CAISSGAPYEQYF
CDR3 DNA: TGTGCCATCAGTAGCGGGGCGCCCTACGAGCAGTACTTC
V gene: TRBV10-3
J gene: TRBJ2-7
D gene: TRBD2
clone size: few

CDR3 protein: CASSSYSYGYTF
CDR3 DNA: TGTGCCAGCAGCTCATACAGCTATGGCTACACCTTC
V gene: TRBV5-6
J gene: TRBJ1-2
D gene: -
clone size: -

CDR3 protein: CASSDSDGVGSAFF
CDR3 DNA: TGTGCCAGCAGTGACTCGGACGGGGTCGGGTCGGCTTTCTTT
V gene: TRBV6-4
J gene: TRBJ1-1
D gene: -
clone size: -

CDR3 protein: CASSFITGGTDTQYF
CDR3 DNA: TGTGCCAGCAGCTTTATAACGGGGGGCACAGATACGCAGTATTTT
V gene: TRBV7-2
J gene: TRBJ2-3
D gene: -
clone size: -

CDR3 protein: CASIRDISYGYTF
CDR3 DNA: TGTGCCAGCATCCGAGATATAAGCTATGGCTACACCTTC
V gene: TRBV2
J gene: TRBJ1-2
D gene: -
clone size: -

CDR3 protein: CASIKTTSGTEAFF
CDR3 DNA: TGTGCCAGCATTAAGACTACATCGGGAACTGAAGCTTTCTTT
V gene: TRBV2
J gene: TRBJ1-1
D gene: -
clone size: -

CDR3 protein: CSARKENAQFF
CDR3 DNA: TGCAGTGCTAGAAAGGAGAACGCCCAGTTCTTC
V gene: TRBV20-1
J gene: TRBJ2-1
D gene: -
clone size: -

CDR3 protein: CASSEMTASGNTIYF
CDR3 DNA: TGTGCCAGCAGTGAGATGACAGCCTCTGGAAACACCATATATTTT
V gene: TRBV6-1
J gene: TRBJ1-3
D gene: -
clone size: -

CDR3 protein: CASSYTILDRVGYTF
CDR3 DNA: TGTGCCAGCAGTTACACCATCCTGGACAGGGTTGGCTACACCTTC
V gene: TRBV6-6
J gene: TRBJ1-2
D gene: TRBD1
clone size: -

CDR3 protein: CSVGDRGRTEAFF
CDR3 DNA: TGCAGCGTCGGCGACAGGGGGCGCACTGAAGCTTTCTTT
V gene: TRBV29-1
J gene: TRBJ1-1
D gene: TRBD1
clone size: -

CDR3 protein: CASSLGGLAKNIQYF
CDR3 DNA: TGTGCCAGCAGCTTAGGGGGTTTAGCCAAAAACATTCAGTACTTC
V gene: TRBV7-9
J gene: TRBJ2-4
D gene: -
clone size: -

CDR3 protein: CATSREASGGAKDNEQFF
CDR3 DNA: TGTGCCACCAGCAGAGAGGCTAGCGGGGGGGCCAAAGACAATGAGCAGTTCTTC
V gene: TRBV15
J gene: TRBJ2-1
D gene: TRBD2
clone size: -

CDR3 protein: CASSSWTGGEGYTF
CDR3 DNA: TGTGCCAGTAGTTCCTGGACAGGGGGCGAGGGCTACACCTTC
V gene: TRBV19
J gene: TRBJ1-2
D gene: TRBD1
clone size: -

CDR3 protein: CASSLWGRVETQYF
CDR3 DNA: TGTGCCAGCAGCTTGTGGGGCAGGGTCGAGACCCAGTACTTC
V gene: TRBV5-5
J gene: TRBJ2-5
D gene: -
clone size: once

CDR3 protein: CASSLTGMGSLGVDYGYTF
CDR3 DNA: TGTGCCAGCAGCCTCACAGGGATGGGCTCCCTAGGTGTGGACTATGGCTACACCTTC
V gene: TRBV27
J gene: TRBJ1-2
D gene: -
clone size: -

CDR3 protein: CASSETENEKLFF
CDR3 DNA: TGTGCCAGCAGTGAAACAGAGAATGAAAAACTGTTTTTT
V gene: TRBV6-4
J gene: TRBJ1-4
D gene: -
clone size: few

CDR3 protein: CASSLRSTGGPDGYTF
CDR3 DNA: TGTGCCAGCAGTTTAAGGTCTACAGGGGGCCCGGATGGCTACACCTTC
V gene: TRBV27
J gene: TRBJ1-2
D gene: TRBD1
clone size: -

CDR3 protein: CASSPQLRTGELFF
CDR3 DNA: TGTGCCAGCAGCCCACAGCTCAGGACCGGGGAGCTGTTTTTT
V gene: TRBV11-3
J gene: TRBJ2-2
D gene: -
clone size: -

CDR3 protein: CASSQREGRETEAFF
CDR3 DNA: TGTGCCAGCAGCCAACGAGAGGGGAGGGAAACTGAAGCTTTCTTT
V gene: TRBV7-8
J gene: TRBJ1-1
D gene: -
clone size: -

CDR3 protein: CASRERTGLMNTEAFF
CDR3 DNA: TGTGCCAGCAGGGAAAGGACCGGCCTAATGAACACTGAAGCTTTCTTT
V gene: TRBV2
J gene: TRBJ1-1
D gene: -
clone size: -

CDR3 protein: CASSALGPAGPGACRPQHF
CDR3 DNA: TGTGCCAGCAGCGCATTAGGGCCGGCAGGCCCGGGGGCTTGTCGGCCCCAGCATTTT
V gene: TRBV21-1
J gene: TRBJ1-5
D gene: -
clone size: -

CDR3 protein: CASSDGQRNTEAFF
CDR3 DNA: TGCGCCAGCAGCGACGGACAGAGGAACACTGAAGCTTTCTTT
V gene: TRBV5-1
J gene: TRBJ1-1
D gene: -
clone size: -

CDR3 protein: CSVRLGDTGELFF
CDR3 DNA: TGCAGCGTGAGGTTGGGGGACACCGGGGAGCTGTTTTTT
V gene: TRBV29-1
J gene: TRBJ2-2
D gene: -
clone size: -

CDR3 protein: CASSLSGGAWETQYF
CDR3 DNA: TGCGCCAGCAGCCTCAGCGGGGGGGCCTGGGAGACCCAGTACTTC
V gene: TRBV5-1
J gene: TRBJ2-5
D gene: TRBD2
clone size: -

CDR3 protein: CASSKSPGGSFAKNTEAFF
CDR3 DNA: TGTGCCAGTAGTAAGTCGCCAGGGGGGAGCTTCGCAAAGAACACTGAAGCTTTCTTT
V gene: TRBV19
J gene: TRBJ1-1
D gene: TRBD1
clone size: -

CDR3 protein: CAISLGLNTEAFF
CDR3 DNA: TGTGCCATCAGCTTAGGACTAAACACTGAAGCTTTCTTT
V gene: TRBV10-3
J gene: TRBJ1-1
D gene: -
clone size: -

CDR3 protein: CASSLGGEFNQPQHF
CDR3 DNA: TGTGCCAGCAGCCTGGGAGGGGAGTTCAATCAGCCCCAGCATTTT
V gene: TRBV7-8
J gene: TRBJ1-5
D gene: -
clone size: -

CDR3 protein: CASSPFRGSNTQYF
CDR3 DNA: TGCGCCAGCAGCCCCTTTCGGGGATCTAATACGCAGTATTTT
V gene: TRBV4-1
J gene: TRBJ2-3
D gene: -
clone size: -

CDR3 protein: CASSPPGGFSTDTQYF
CDR3 DNA: TGTGCCAGCTCACCGCCAGGAGGGTTTAGCACAGATACGCAGTATTTT
V gene: TRBV18
J gene: TRBJ2-3
D gene: -
clone size: once

CDR3 protein: CASSESRSMNTEAFF
CDR3 DNA: TGTGCCAGCAGTGAATCTCGGAGTATGAACACTGAAGCTTTCTTT
V gene: TRBV6-1
J gene: TRBJ1-1
D gene: -
clone size: -

CDR3 protein: CASSVGSNEQFF
CDR3 DNA: TGTGCCAGCAGTGTTGGGAGCAATGAGCAGTTCTTC
V gene: TRBV2
J gene: TRBJ2-1
D gene: -
clone size: -

CDR3 protein: CASSLGGRGDGYTF
CDR3 DNA: TGTGCCAGCAGCTTGGGCGGCAGGGGCGATGGCTACACCTTC
V gene: TRBV5-6
J gene: TRBJ1-2
D gene: -
clone size: -

CDR3 protein: CASSPGQSSSEAFF
CDR3 DNA: TGTGCCAGCAGCCCGGGACAGAGTTCTTCTGAAGCTTTCTTT
V gene: TRBV7-6
J gene: TRBJ1-1
D gene: TRBD1
clone size: -

CDR3 protein: CSGAGGQGSHEVYEQYF
CDR3 DNA: TGCAGCGGCGCGGGTGGGCAGGGGTCCCATGAGGTCTACGAGCAGTACTTC
V gene: TRBV29-1
J gene: TRBJ2-7
D gene: -
clone size: -

CDR3 protein: CASRRGTSPLHF
CDR3 DNA: TGTGCCAGCCGACGGGGGACCTCACCCCTCCACTTT
V gene: TRBV2
J gene: TRBJ1-6
D gene: -
clone size: medium-sized

CDR3 protein: CASSSGQGYTF
CDR3 DNA: TGTGCCAGCAGTTCTGGGCAGGGCTACACCTTC
V gene: TRBV27
J gene: TRBJ1-2
D gene: -
clone size: few

CDR3 protein: CASSHLASGIISNQPQHF
CDR3 DNA: TGCGCCAGCAGCCACCTTGCGTCCGGGATTATTAGCAATCAGCCCCAGCATTTT
V gene: TRBV4-1
J gene: TRBJ1-5
D gene: -
clone size: -